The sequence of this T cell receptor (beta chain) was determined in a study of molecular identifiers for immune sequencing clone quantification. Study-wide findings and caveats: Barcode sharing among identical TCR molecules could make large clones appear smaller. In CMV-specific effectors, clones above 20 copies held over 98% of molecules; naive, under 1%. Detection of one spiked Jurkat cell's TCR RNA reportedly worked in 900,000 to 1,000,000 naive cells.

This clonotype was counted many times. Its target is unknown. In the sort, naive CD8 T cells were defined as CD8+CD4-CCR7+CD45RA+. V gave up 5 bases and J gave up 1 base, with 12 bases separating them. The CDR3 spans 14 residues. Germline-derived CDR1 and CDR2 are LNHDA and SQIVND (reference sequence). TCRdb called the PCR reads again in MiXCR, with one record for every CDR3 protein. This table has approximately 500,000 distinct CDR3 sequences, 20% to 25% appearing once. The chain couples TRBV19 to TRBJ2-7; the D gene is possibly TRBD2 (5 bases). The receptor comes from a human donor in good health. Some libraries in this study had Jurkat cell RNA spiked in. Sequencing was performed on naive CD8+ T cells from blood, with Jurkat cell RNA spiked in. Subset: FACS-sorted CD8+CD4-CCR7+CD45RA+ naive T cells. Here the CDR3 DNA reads TGTGCCAGTAGTTCCGGGGTGAAGTCCTACGAGCAGTACTTC. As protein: CASSSGVKSYEQYF.